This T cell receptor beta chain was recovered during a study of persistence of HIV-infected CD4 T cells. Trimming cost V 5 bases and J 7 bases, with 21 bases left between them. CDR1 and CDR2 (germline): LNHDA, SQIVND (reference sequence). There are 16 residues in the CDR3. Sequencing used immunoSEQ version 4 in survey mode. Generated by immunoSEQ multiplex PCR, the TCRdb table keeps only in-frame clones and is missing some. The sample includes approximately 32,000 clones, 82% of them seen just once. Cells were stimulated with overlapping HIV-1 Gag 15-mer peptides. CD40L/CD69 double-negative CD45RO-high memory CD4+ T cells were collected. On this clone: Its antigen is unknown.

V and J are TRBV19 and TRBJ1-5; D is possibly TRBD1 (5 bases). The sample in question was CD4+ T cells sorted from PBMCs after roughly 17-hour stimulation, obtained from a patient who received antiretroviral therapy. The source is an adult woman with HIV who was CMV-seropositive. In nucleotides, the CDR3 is TGTGCCAGTAGTGACTGGGTTTACGGGGGAGGGCAGCCCCAGCATTTT. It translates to CASSDWVYGGGQPQHF.